The entry below gives a single T cell receptor (beta chain) sequence along with its context. Its antigen is unidentified. The data were taken from a study of CD8+CD57+ T cells in acquired aplastic anemia. Study background: The DNA of sorted CD4+ and CD8+ cells averaged approximately 3.2 ug.

Study-wide findings and caveats: Between the patient and control groups, CD8+ Simpson's diversity did not differ significantly. There were twenty-nine CD8+ CDR3 sequences that occurred in both patients and controls.

This CDR3 has 13 amino acids. The trim removed 4 bases at V and 8 bases at J, leaving 6 bases unmatched. Germline CDR1 reads LNHNV; CDR2 reads YYDKDF (reference sequence). Profiling that covered TCR beta VDJ and CDR3 relied on genomic DNA as its template. TCRdb re-called the reads through MiXCR, storing one row per CDR3 protein. This table holds roughly 200,000 distinct CDR3 sequences, nearly 65% found once. Patients chosen for sequencing had CD8+CD57+ cells that had expanded, as shown by flow cytometry. Each patient had severe acquired aplastic anemia. This rearrangement joins TRBV15 to TRBJ1-2, with 8 bases that match TRBD1. Sequencing was done on a sample of sorted CD4+, CD8+, or CD8+CD57+ T cells (not recorded which) from PBMCs. The origin of this receptor is a human donor with aplastic anemia. In nucleotides, the CDR3 is TGTGCCACCAGCACTTTGACAGGGGAAGGCTACACCTTC. This encodes CATSTLTGEGYTF.